Presented here are 20 T cell receptor beta chains from one specimen sequenced in a study of cytomegalovirus exposure and HLA in healthy donors. Amplification used 60 Vbeta primers and 13 Jbeta primers. TCRdb keeps only in-frame clones here, not all; method: immunoSEQ multiplex PCR. The sample has about 130,000 clones, more than 80% seen once. Sequencing was carried out using PBMCs. These receptors were obtained from a man aged 30 to 39 in good health and CMV-seronegative.

This clone was picked up one time. Other DNA sequences in this sample translate to the same CDR3. V gene TRBV27 combines with J gene TRBJ2-7; TRBD2 matches 11 bases. The CDR3 contains 15 residues. CDR1 is MNHEY and CDR2 is SMNVEV in the germline V gene (reference sequence). The V gene end was trimmed by 5 bases and the J gene end by 2 bases; junction bases not matched to a gene: 5. The CDR3 DNA reads as TGTGCCAGCAGTCCAGGGACTAGCGGCACCTACGAGCAGTACTTC. Its protein is CASSPGTSGTYEQYF.

V gene TRBV7-2 combines with J gene TRBJ2-2; 9 bases line up with TRBD2. The junction had 5 bases not matched to a gene; V was cut back by 0 bases and J by 6 bases. The CDR3 consists of 16 residues. The germline V gene encodes CDR1 SGHTA and CDR2 FQGNSA. CDR3 loop: CASSLAVTSGAGELFF. In nucleotides, the CDR3 is TGTGCCAGCAGCTTAGCTGTGACTAGCGGAGCCGGGGAGCTGTTTTTT.

The J gene is TRBJ1-2, the V gene TRBV19; D is ambiguous. V lost 5 bases, J lost 4 bases, and 8 bases lay in between. Germline V gene lookup returns CDR1 LNHDA and CDR2 SQIVND (reference sequence). The length of the CDR3 is 12 residues. The CDR3 sequence: CASSASLYGYTF. CDR3 coding DNA: TGTGCCAGTAGTGCCAGTCTCTATGGCTACACCTTC.

The chain has TRBV11-3 and TRBJ1-1; D is perhaps TRBD1 (5 bases). Germline-derived CDR1 and CDR2 are SGHNT and YENEEA. Trimming took 0 bases from V and 1 from J, leaving 21 bases between them. CDR3 size: 19 residues. CDR3 sequence reads: CASSLDFDRDLYTNTEAFF. The DNA for the CDR3 is TGTGCCAGCAGCTTAGATTTCGACAGAGATCTTTACACGAACACTGAAGCTTTCTTT.

This clone appeared once. The chain combines TRBV2 with TRBJ1-2; D ambiguous. The germline V and J ends were trimmed by 9 bases and 6 bases, with 17 bases remaining between them. CDR1 and CDR2 from the germline V gene are SNHLY and FYNNEI. This CDR3 spans 13 amino acids. In DNA, the CDR3 is TGTGCCAGGCAGGTCGGGGAAATGAATGGCTACACCTTC. Its protein product is CARQVGEMNGYTF.

The chain carries TRBV2 and TRBJ2-7; maybe TRBD2 (6 bases). The CDR3 is 16 amino acids. Per germline, CDR1 SNHLY and CDR2 FYNNEI. The V and J ends lost 7 bases and 4 bases respectively, with 23 bases between them. This CDR3 is CASTPRLVLVGYEQYF. The CDR3 DNA follows: TGTGCCAGCACCCCACGACTAGTTCTTGTCGGATACGAGCAGTACTTC. Together with reference TRBV2 and TRBJ2-7, the CDR3 gives the full variable domain: EPEVTQTPSHQVTQMGQEVILRCVPISNHLYFYWYRQILGQKVEFLVSFYNNEISEKSEIFDDQFSVERPDGSNFTLKIRSTKLEDSAMYFCASTPRLVLVGYEQYFGPGTRLTVT.

J is TRBJ2-7 and V is TRBV18; no clear D gene. The CDR3 covers 15 residues. Germline-derived CDR1 and CDR2 are KGHSH and LQKENI. The V end was cut by 0 bases, the J end by 6 bases, with 15 bases between. CDR3 residues: CASSPPSGGSFEQYF. CDR3 DNA: TGTGCCAGCTCACCACCGTCGGGTGGGTCTTTCGAGCAGTACTTC.

The V and J genes are TRBV5-1 and TRBJ2-7; a weak D match, TRBD2 (5 bases). The CDR3 spans 13 residues. V was trimmed by 4 bases and J by 6 bases, leaving 14 bases between them. Germline assignment: CDR1 SGHRS and CDR2 YFSETQ. CDR3 region: CASSPYKRSEQYF. The CDR3 DNA follows: TGCGCCAGCAGCCCTTACAAGCGGTCCGAGCAGTACTTC.

Only a few counts were recorded for this clone. This chain uses TRBV5-1 with TRBJ2-5; 10 bases are shared with TRBD2. CDR3 length: 15 residues. J gave up 5 bases and V 0 bases, and 4 bases lay outside the gene matches. Germline CDR1 SGHRS, CDR2 YFSETQ. CDR3 in amino acids: CASSLAGLAMETQYF. CDR3 bases: TGCGCCAGCAGCTTGGCGGGACTAGCGATGGAGACCCAGTACTTC.

The chain employs TRBV5-1 and TRBJ2-3; 12 bases align to TRBD2. This CDR3 spans 16 amino acids. The ends lost 4 bases at V and 0 bases at J; junction bases unmatched: 3. CDR1 and CDR2 (germline): SGHRS, YFSETQ. The CDR3 here is CASSQGTSGSTDTQYF. CDR3 coding DNA: TGCGCCAGCAGCCAAGGGACTAGCGGGAGCACAGATACGCAGTATTTT.

Only a few counts were recorded for this clone. This chain joins TRBV4-1 and TRBJ2-1; TRBD2 matches at 12 bases. J gave up 7 bases and V 0 bases, and 7 bases lay outside the gene matches. Germline-derived CDR1 and CDR2 are MGHRA and YSYEKL. The CDR3 has 17 residues. Here the CDR3 reads CASSQDWTSGIKNEQFF. Here the CDR3 DNA reads TGCGCCAGCAGCCAAGATTGGACTAGCGGGATTAAGAATGAGCAGTTCTTC.

This clone has just one count. The chain combines TRBV27 with TRBJ2-2; perhaps TRBD2 as D (5 bases). CDR1 and CDR2 from the germline V gene are MNHEY and SMNVEV (reference sequence). The CDR3 extends over 13 amino acids. Trimming took 2 bases from V and 5 from J, leaving 6 bases between them. The CDR3 DNA is TGTGCCAGCAGTTTACGGGGAACCGGGGAGCTGTTTTTT. Translating gives CASSLRGTGELFF.

The chain joins TRBV6-6 to TRBJ1-5, with D possibly being TRBD1 (5 bases). From germline, CDR1 is MNHNY and CDR2 SVGAGI (reference sequence). This CDR3 is 13 amino acids long. The germline V and J ends were trimmed by 6 bases and 2 bases, with 8 bases remaining between them. Written as DNA, the CDR3 is TGTGCCAGCAGCCCAGGGCGCAATCAGCCCCAGCATTTT. It encodes CASSPGRNQPQHF.

The chain recombines TRBV9 with TRBJ1-3; perhaps TRBD1 as D (5 bases). This CDR3 is 15 amino acids long. Trimming removed 3 bases from V and 4 bases from J, with 14 bases in between. The V gene's germline CDR1 is SGDLS and CDR2 YYNGEE. CDR3 sequence (DNA): TGTGCCAGCAGCGCAGGGATTTGGAACGGAAACACCATATATTTT. It translates to CASSAGIWNGNTIYF.

This clone occurred a few times. The genes are TRBV5-1 and TRBJ1-1; D is unclear. Germline V gene lookup returns CDR1 SGHRS and CDR2 YFSETQ. The CDR3 is 15 amino acids. The V gene lost 4 bases and the J gene lost 1 base, with 14 bases spanning the gap. CDR3 sequence reads: CASSPARGGNTEAFF. CDR3 coding DNA: TGCGCCAGCAGCCCTGCGAGAGGAGGGAACACTGAAGCTTTCTTT.

Details on this clone: The germline gene is not matched at one end of the junction; a read error may be the cause. The chain carries TRBV27 and TRBJ1-2; 9 nucleotides agree with TRBD1. CDR1 MNHEY and CDR2 SMNVEV come from the germline V gene (reference sequence). The CDR3 totals 15 residues. The CDR3 protein is CASSLGQGRTDGYPF. DNA for the CDR3: TGTGCCAGCAGTCTGGGACAGGGACGAACCGACGGCTACCCCTTC.

J is TRBJ1-1 and V is TRBV5-5; D ambiguous. The V gene lost 0 bases and the J gene lost 0 bases, with 12 bases spanning the gap. There are 16 residues in the CDR3. From germline, CDR1 is SGHKS and CDR2 YYEKEE (reference sequence). CDR3 in DNA: TGTGCCAGCAGCTTGGCCGCGACAAGAATGAACACTGAAGCTTTCTTT. Residues: CASSLAATRMNTEAFF.

A remark on this clone: One end of the junction is discordant with germline, which a read error may explain. At the DNA level, this CDR3 is encoded by other sequences in the same sample as well. The genes are TRBV4-1 and TRBJ1-1; 7 positions agree with TRBD1. The CDR3 contains 16 residues. The germline V gene encodes CDR1 MGHRA and CDR2 YSYEKL. CDR3: CASSQNSQGTNTEAFF. For the CDR3, the DNA is TGCGCCAGTAGCCAAAACTCACAGGGGACGAACACTGAAGCTTTCTTT.

The chain couples TRBV5-1 to TRBJ2-2; 10 bases are a match to TRBD1. CDR1 is SGHRS and CDR2 is YFSETQ in the germline V gene. CDR3 length equals 16 residues. V gave up 3 bases and J gave up 6 bases; unmatched junction bases: 8. CDR3 loop: CASSSTGGELAGELFF. DNA of the CDR3: TGCGCCAGCAGCTCGACAGGGGGCGAGTTGGCCGGGGAGCTGTTTTTT.

This sequence joins TRBV7-2 and TRBJ1-2; no reliable D call. This CDR3 is 13 amino acids long. V was trimmed by 2 bases and J by 8 bases, leaving 12 bases between them. Germline loops: CDR1 SGHTA, CDR2 FQGNSA. The CDR3 DNA reads as TGTGCCAGCAGCTTATTTCAGGCTTCGGGCTACACCTTC. It is translated as CASSLFQASGYTF.